This T cell receptor beta chain was recovered during a study of blood T cell repertoires in COVID-19. Across the whole study: Sites in the United States, Italy and Spain provided acute and convalescent COVID-19 samples. The analysed material was cDNA or gDNA that came from T cells, B-cell-depleted T cells, or PBMCs.

The germline gives CDR1 MDHEN, CDR2 SYDVKM. The CDR3 spans 12 residues. Trimming took 8 bases from V and 8 from J; bases not matched to a gene: 8. As handled by the study authors: The assay estimated nucleated cells by amplifying reference gene primers. The method was immunoSEQ multiplex PCR; TCRdb's version includes in-frame clones alone and lacks a portion of them. Clonal size and the V and J genes are those of that table, whereas D and trimming came from the DNA. The data contain about 40,000 clones, roughly 87% of them singletons. The sequencing sample was made of peripheral blood. This chain uses TRBV28 with TRBJ1-2; 7 bases match TRBD1. This sequence originates from a man aged 55 to 70 with COVID-19, enrolled during active disease. This CDR3 reads CASGGQNRGYTF. As DNA, the CDR3 is TGTGCCAGCGGGGGACAGAATAGGGGCTACACCTTC.